This T cell receptor beta chain was found in a study of blood T cell repertoires in COVID-19. Germline CDR1 reads GTSNPN; CDR2 reads SVGIG (reference sequence). CDR3 length: 17 amino acids. Trimming pared 5 bases from V and 4 bases from J, leaving 26 bases between. Repertoires were generated with immunoSEQ multiplex PCR, while TCRdb's copy carries only in-frame clones and drops some. The sample has roughly 400,000 clones; 85% to 90% are singletons. The receptor was isolated from a young man who had recovered from COVID-19. V and J are TRBV30 and TRBJ1-1, with D maybe TRBD1 (5 bases). Sample: PBMCs or T cells enriched from blood (not recorded which). The CDR3 DNA reads TGTGCCTGGGGACTGCGGTGGGGGGTAAGAGGGGCCACTGAAGCTTTCTTT. This encodes CAWGLRWGVRGATEAFF.